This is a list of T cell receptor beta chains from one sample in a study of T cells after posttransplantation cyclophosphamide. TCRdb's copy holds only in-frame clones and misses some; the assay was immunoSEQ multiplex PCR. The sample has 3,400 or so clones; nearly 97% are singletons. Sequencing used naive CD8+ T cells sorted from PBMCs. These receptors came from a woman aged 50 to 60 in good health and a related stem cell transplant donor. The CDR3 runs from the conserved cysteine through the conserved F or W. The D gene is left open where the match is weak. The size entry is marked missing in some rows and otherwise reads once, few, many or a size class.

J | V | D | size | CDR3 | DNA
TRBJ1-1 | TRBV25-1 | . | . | CASRVRQGRTDTEAFF | TGTGCCAGTAGGGTCCGGCAGGGTAGAACGGACACTGAAGCTTTCTTT
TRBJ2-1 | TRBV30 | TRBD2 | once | CAWRIAGGSYNEQFF | TGTGCCTGGAGGATCGCGGGAGGGTCCTACAATGAGCAGTTCTTC
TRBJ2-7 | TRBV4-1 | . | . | CASSPHGSYYEQCF | TGCGCCAGCAGCCCCCACGGTTCCTACTACGAGCAGTGCTTC
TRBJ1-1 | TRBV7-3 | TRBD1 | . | CASSLKFVDRAVTEAFF | TGTGCCAGCAGCTTAAAGTTCGTCGACAGGGCCGTCACTGAAGCTTTCTTT
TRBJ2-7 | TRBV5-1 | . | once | CASSLELGGSYEQYF | TGCGCCAGCAGCTTGGAACTGGGGGGCTCCTACGAGCAGTACTTC
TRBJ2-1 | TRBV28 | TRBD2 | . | CASSLGLAGWSEQFF | TGTGCCAGCAGTTTAGGGCTAGCGGGTTGGAGTGAGCAGTTCTTC
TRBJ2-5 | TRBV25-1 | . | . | CASSIEETQYF | TGTGCCAGCAGTATAGAGGAGACCCAGTACTTC
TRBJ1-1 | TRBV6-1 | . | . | CASSEAPGFSEAFF | TGTGCCAGCAGTGAAGCGCCGGGGTTCAGTGAAGCTTTCTTT
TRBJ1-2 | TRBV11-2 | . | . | CASTPGFNYGYTF | TGTGCCAGCACCCCCGGGTTCAACTATGGCTACACCTTC
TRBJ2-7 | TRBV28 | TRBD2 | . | CASSRSGRNTYEQYF | TGTGCCAGCAGTCGAAGCGGGAGGAATACCTACGAGCAGTACTTC
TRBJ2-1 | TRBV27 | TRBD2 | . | CASSLGLAGHSGGGEQFF | TGTGCCAGCAGTTTAGGACTAGCGGGCCATTCCGGGGGTGGTGAGCAGTTCTTC
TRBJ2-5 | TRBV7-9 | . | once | CASSLERETQYF | TGTGCCAGCAGCTTAGAGAGAGAGACCCAGTACTTC
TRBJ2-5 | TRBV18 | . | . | CASLQETQYF | TGTGCCAGCTTACAAGAGACCCAGTACTTC
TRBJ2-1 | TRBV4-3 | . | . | CASSQDGLREQFF | TGCGCCAGCAGCCAAGATGGACTGCGAGAGCAGTTCTTC
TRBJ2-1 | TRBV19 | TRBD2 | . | CASSIVRGSEQFF | TGTGCCAGTAGTATAGTGCGGGGGAGTGAGCAGTTCTTC
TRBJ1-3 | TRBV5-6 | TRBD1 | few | CASSLGTGHGNTIYF | TGTGCCAGCAGCTTGGGGACAGGGCATGGAAACACCATATATTTT
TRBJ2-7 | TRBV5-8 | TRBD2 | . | CASSGRNPGLAETTYEQYF | TGTGCCAGCAGCGGCCGAAACCCGGGACTAGCGGAAACTACCTACGAGCAGTACTTC
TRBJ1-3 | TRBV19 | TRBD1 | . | CASSVRDREDSGNTIYF | TGTGCCAGTAGTGTAAGGGACAGGGAAGACTCTGGAAACACCATATATTTT
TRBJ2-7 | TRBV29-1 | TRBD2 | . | CSVPSGGPSYEQYF | TGCAGCGTTCCGAGCGGGGGCCCCTCCTACGAGCAGTACTTC
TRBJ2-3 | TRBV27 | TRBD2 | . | CASSFLGTSGPSNDRDTQYF | TGTGCCAGCAGTTTCCTTGGGACTAGCGGTCCATCAAACGACCGAGATACGCAGTATTTT
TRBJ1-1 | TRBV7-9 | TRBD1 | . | CASRHRGGRSLNTEAFF | TGTGCCAGCAGACATCGAGGGGGCAGGAGTTTGAACACTGAAGCTTTCTTT
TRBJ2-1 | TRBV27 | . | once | CASSASFHEQFF | TGTGCCAGCAGTGCTAGTTTCCATGAGCAGTTCTTC
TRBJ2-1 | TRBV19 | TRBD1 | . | CASSIMTGGRNEQFF | TGTGCCAGTAGTATAATGACAGGGGGCCGGAATGAGCAGTTCTTC
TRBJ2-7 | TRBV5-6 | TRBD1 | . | CASTFGTGYYEQYF | TGTGCCAGCACCTTTGGGACAGGGTATTACGAGCAGTACTTC
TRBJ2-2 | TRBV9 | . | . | CASSVGGLTGELFF | TGTGCCAGCAGCGTCGGGGGGCTCACCGGGGAGCTGTTTTTT
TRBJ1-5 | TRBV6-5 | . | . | CASSTGGGNRPQHF | TGTGCCAGCAGTACTGGGGGGGGGAATCGGCCCCAGCATTTT
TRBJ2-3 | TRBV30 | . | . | CAWNWGQTDTQYF | TGTGCCTGGAATTGGGGGCAGACAGATACGCAGTATTTT
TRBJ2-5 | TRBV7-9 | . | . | CASSSPIPEGIAGIETQYF | TGTGCCAGCAGCTCCCCGATCCCGGAGGGCATAGCTGGAATCGAGACCCAGTACTTC
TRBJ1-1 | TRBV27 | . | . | CASQLGGLAFF | TGTGCCAGCCAACTAGGCGGTTTAGCTTTCTTT
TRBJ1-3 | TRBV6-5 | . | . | CASSYSTQGSGNTIYF | TGTGCCAGCAGTTACTCAACACAGGGCTCTGGAAACACCATATATTTT
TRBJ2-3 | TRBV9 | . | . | CASSVGDTDTQYF | TGTGCCAGCAGCGTAGGAGACACAGATACGCAGTATTTT
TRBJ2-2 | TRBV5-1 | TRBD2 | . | CASNKPGLAGHTGELFF | TGCGCCAGCAACAAGCCGGGACTAGCGGGCCACACCGGGGAGCTGTTTTTT
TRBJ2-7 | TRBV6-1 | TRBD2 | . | CASSDWRERYEQYF | TGTGCCAGCAGTGACTGGCGGGAGAGATACGAGCAGTACTTC
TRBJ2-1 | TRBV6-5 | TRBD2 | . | CASSYTPAGPYNEQFF | TGTGCCAGCAGTTACACCCCAGCGGGACCCTACAATGAGCAGTTCTTC
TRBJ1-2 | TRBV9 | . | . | CASSVGGRNYGYTF | TGTGCCAGCAGCGTAGGGGGCAGGAACTATGGCTACACCTTC
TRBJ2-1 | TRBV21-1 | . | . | CASTVGLAEAPYNEQFF | TGTGCATCGACCGTGGGACTAGCGGAGGCACCCTACAATGAGCAGTTCTTC
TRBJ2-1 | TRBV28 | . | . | CASSNAGGYNEQFF | TGTGCCAGCAGTAACGCAGGGGGGTACAATGAGCAGTTCTTC
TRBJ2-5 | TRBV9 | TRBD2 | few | CASSIKPGLAGQETQYF | TGTGCCAGCAGCATTAAGCCAGGACTAGCGGGACAAGAGACCCAGTACTTC